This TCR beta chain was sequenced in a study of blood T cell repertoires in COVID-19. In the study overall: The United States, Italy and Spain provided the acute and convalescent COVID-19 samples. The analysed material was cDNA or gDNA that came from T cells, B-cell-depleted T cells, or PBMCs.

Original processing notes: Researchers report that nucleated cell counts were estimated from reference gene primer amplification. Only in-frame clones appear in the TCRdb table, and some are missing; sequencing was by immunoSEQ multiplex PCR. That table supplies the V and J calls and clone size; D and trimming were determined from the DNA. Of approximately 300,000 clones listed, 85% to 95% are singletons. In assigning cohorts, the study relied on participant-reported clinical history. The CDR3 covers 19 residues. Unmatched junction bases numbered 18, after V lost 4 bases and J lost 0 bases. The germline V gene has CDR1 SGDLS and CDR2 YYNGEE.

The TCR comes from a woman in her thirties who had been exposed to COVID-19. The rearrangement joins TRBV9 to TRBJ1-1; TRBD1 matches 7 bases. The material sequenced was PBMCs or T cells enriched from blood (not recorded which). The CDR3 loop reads CASSSGQRVRPTMNTEAFF. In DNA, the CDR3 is TGTGCCAGCAGCTCGGGACAGCGGGTTAGACCCACCATGAACACTGAAGCTTTCTTT. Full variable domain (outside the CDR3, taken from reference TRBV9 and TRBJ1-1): DSGVTQTPKHLITATGQRVTLRCSPRSGDLSVYWYQQSLDQGLQFLIQYYNGEERAKGNILERFSAQQFPDLHSELNLSSLELGDSALYFCASSSGQRVRPTMNTEAFFGQGTRLTVV.